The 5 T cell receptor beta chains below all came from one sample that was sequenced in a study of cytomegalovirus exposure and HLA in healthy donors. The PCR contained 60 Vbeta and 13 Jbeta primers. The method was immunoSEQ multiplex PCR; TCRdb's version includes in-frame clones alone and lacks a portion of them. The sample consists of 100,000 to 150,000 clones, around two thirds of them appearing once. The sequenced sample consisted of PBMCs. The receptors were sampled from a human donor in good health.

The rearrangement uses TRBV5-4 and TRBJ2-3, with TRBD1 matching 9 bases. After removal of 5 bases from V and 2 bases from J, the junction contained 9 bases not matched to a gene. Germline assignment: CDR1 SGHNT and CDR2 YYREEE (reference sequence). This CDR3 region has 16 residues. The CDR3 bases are TGTGCCAGCAGGCGCCGGGACAGGGCTCCCACAGATACGCAGTATTTT. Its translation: CASRRRDRAPTDTQYF.

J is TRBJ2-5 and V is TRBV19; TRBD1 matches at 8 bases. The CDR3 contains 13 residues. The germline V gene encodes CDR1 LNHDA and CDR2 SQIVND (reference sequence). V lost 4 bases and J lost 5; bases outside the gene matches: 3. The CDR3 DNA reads TGTGCCAGTAGTAGAAACAGGGGGGAGACCCAGTACTTC. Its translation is CASSRNRGETQYF.

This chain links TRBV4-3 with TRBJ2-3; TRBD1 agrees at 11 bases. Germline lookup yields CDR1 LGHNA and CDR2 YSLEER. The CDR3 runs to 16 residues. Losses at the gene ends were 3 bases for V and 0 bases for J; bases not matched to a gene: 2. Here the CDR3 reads CASSHGTGGSTDTQYF. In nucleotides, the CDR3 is TGCGCCAGCAGCCACGGGACAGGGGGGAGCACAGATACGCAGTATTTT.

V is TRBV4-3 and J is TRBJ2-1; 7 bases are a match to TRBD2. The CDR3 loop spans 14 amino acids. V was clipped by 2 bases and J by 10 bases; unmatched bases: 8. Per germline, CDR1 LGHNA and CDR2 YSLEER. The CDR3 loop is CASSQTLAIPEQFF. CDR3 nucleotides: TGCGCCAGCAGCCAAACACTAGCGATCCCAGAGCAGTTCTTC.

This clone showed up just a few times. The chain's CDR3 is CASSLGTAVMNTEAFF. In DNA, the CDR3 is TGTGCCAGCAGCTTGGGGACAGCGGTCATGAACACTGAAGCTTTCTTT. The rearrangement joins TRBV5-6 to TRBJ1-1; TRBD1 is a possible D gene (6 bases). CDR1 and CDR2 (germline): SGHDT, YYEEEE. V gave up 0 bases and J gave up 0 bases, with 12 bases separating them. The CDR3 is made up of 16 amino acids.